Listed here are 30 T cell receptor beta chains from one sample, sequenced in a study of T cell responses to AZD1222 COVID-19 vaccine. Using immunoSEQ multiplex PCR, the repertoire was profiled, and TCRdb retains in-frame clones only, with some absent. The profile shows 130,000 to 150,000 clones, approximately 89% of them singletons. The starting material was peripheral blood, obtained 28 days after the second AZD1222 dose. The receptors were sampled from an adult who received the AZD1222 COVID-19 vaccine.

V is TRBV6-5 and J is TRBJ2-7; D is unclear. CDR3 length equals 15 residues. Per germline, CDR1 MNHEY and CDR2 SVGAGI. Trimming pared 7 bases from V and 5 bases from J, leaving 21 bases between. CDR3 loop: CASTRAGGARNEQYF. DNA of the CDR3: TGTGCCAGCACCCGAGCTGGCGGAGCTCGGAACGAGCAGTACTTC.

This rearrangement joins TRBV9 to TRBJ2-7; no definite D call. CDR1 and CDR2 (germline): SGDLS, YYNGEE. Trimming left V 3 bases short and J 4 bases short, with 14 bases between. The CDR3 length is 14 residues. CDR3 residues: CASSAPSSDYEQYF. DNA for the CDR3: TGTGCCAGCAGCGCCCCGTCCTCCGATTACGAGCAGTACTTC.

Only a few counts were recorded for this clone. The CDR3, as DNA: TGTGCCAGCAGTATTACTAAGAATTCACCCCTCCACTTT. Translating gives CASSITKNSPLHF. V gene TRBV6-5 combines with J gene TRBJ1-6; D not certain. CDR1 is MNHEY and CDR2 is SVGAGI in the germline V gene. V was cut by 5 bases and J by 7 bases, with 9 bases left in between. The CDR3 is 13 residues long.

This rearrangement joins TRBV29-1 to TRBJ2-1; 8 nucleotides align to TRBD1. Germline lookup yields CDR1 SQVTM and CDR2 ANQGSEA. Trimming at V came to 4 bases and at J to 5 bases, leaving 10 bases not matched to a gene. The CDR3 totals 15 residues. CDR3 sequence reads: CSVVSSDRADNEQFF. The CDR3 DNA reads as TGCAGCGTTGTAAGCTCGGACAGGGCCGACAATGAGCAGTTCTTC.

The V call is TRBV10-3, the J call TRBJ2-7; D possibly matches TRBD1 or TRBD2 (5 bases each). The CDR3 spans 15 residues. Germline V gene sequence: CDR1 ENHRY, CDR2 SYGVKD. With 2 bases removed from V and 4 bases from J, the gap between germline ends came to 15 bases. This chain's CDR3 is CAISEPMGERYEQYF. CDR3 nucleotides: TGTGCCATCAGTGAGCCTATGGGGGAGAGGTACGAGCAGTACTTC.

V and J are TRBV18 and TRBJ2-5; D ambiguous. Germline CDR1 KGHSH, CDR2 LQKENI. Trimming took off 0 bases at V and 3 bases at J, with 5 bases between the two ends. The CDR3 is 13 residues long. The CDR3 loop is CASSPPMEETQYF. In nucleotides, the CDR3 is TGTGCCAGCTCACCACCGATGGAAGAGACCCAGTACTTC.

V usage is TRBV5-4 and J usage is TRBJ2-2; no definite D call. CDR3 length: 11 amino acids. The V and J ends lost 4 bases and 6 bases respectively, with 4 bases between them. CDR1 is SGHNT, CDR2 YYREEE, per germline (reference sequence). DNA of the CDR3: TGTGCCAGCAGCCGCTCCGGGGAGCTGTTTTTT. Amino acid sequence: CASSRSGELFF.

The V call is TRBV27, the J call TRBJ1-6; D possibly corresponds to TRBD1 (5 bases). The V gene lost 7 bases and the J gene lost 3 bases, with 13 bases spanning the gap. Looked up from germline, CDR1 is MNHEY and CDR2 is SMNVEV (reference sequence). The CDR3 sequence is 15 residues long. CDR3 bases: TGTGCCAGCAAGATAGGGGCCCTCTATAATTCACCCCTCCACTTT. Protein sequence: CASKIGALYNSPLHF.

The V gene is TRBV19, the J gene TRBJ1-2; no reliable D call. Trimming took 4 bases from V and 0 from J, leaving 12 bases between them. This CDR3 spans 15 amino acids. The germline V gene has CDR1 LNHDA and CDR2 SQIVND (reference sequence). CDR3 region: CASSTLDGANYGYTF. CDR3 DNA: TGTGCCAGTAGTACCCTGGACGGAGCTAACTATGGCTACACCTTC.

The V and J genes are TRBV2 and TRBJ2-2, with D perhaps given as TRBD1 or TRBD2 (5 bases each). V dropped 7 bases and J dropped 0 bases, with 12 bases sitting between them. The CDR3 covers 15 residues. Germline values: CDR1 SNHLY, CDR2 FYNNEI. Written as DNA, the CDR3 is TGTGCCAGCACCGCCGGGACGGCGAACACCGGGGAGCTGTTTTTT. Its protein product is CASTAGTANTGELFF.

The gene calls are TRBV28 and TRBJ2-1; D is possibly TRBD1 or TRBD2 (6 bases each). Trimming took off 6 bases at V and 10 bases at J, with 22 bases between the two ends. Germline CDR1 and CDR2: MDHEN and SYDVKM. The CDR3 is 15 residues long. The CDR3 is CASSLMWGAGPEQFF. The DNA of the CDR3 is TGTGCCAGCAGCCTGATGTGGGGGGCGGGCCCCGAGCAGTTCTTC.

This clone was seen only once. The J gene is TRBJ1-6, the V gene TRBV27; the match to TRBD1 covers 9 bases. Germline V gene data show CDR1 as MNHEY and CDR2 as SMNVEV (reference sequence). V gave up 6 bases and J gave up 9 bases; unmatched junction bases: 6. The CDR3 has 14 amino acids. DNA for the CDR3: TGTGCCAGCAGAAGGACAGGGGTGGGTTCACCCCTCCACTTT. Its translation: CASRRTGVGSPLHF.

The chain uses TRBV7-3 and TRBJ2-3; 14 nucleotides match TRBD2. CDR1 and CDR2 from the germline V gene are SGHTA and FQGTGA. Trimming at V came to 5 bases and at J to 5 bases, leaving 3 bases not matched to a gene. The CDR3 covers 15 residues. DNA for the CDR3: TGTGCCAGCAGCCCCGGGACTAGCGGGGGAGATACGCAGTATTTT. It codes for CASSPGTSGGDTQYF.

The CDR3 DNA is TGTGCCAGCAGCTACGGGATGGGGGCCGATCAGCCCCAGCATTTT. This gives the protein CASSYGMGADQPQHF. The chain carries TRBV7-2 and TRBJ1-5; the D gene is possibly TRBD1 (6 bases). The V end lost 4 bases, the J end lost 5 bases, and 15 bases lay between the germline ends. In germline, CDR1 is SGHTA, CDR2 FQGNSA. The CDR3 has 15 amino acids. Combining the CDR3 with reference TRBV7-2 and TRBJ1-5 gives the whole variable domain GAGVSQSPSNKVTEKGKDVELRCDPISGHTALYWYRQSLGQGLEFLIYFQGNSAPDKSGLPSDRFSAERTGGSVSTLTIQRTQQEDSAVYLCASSYGMGADQPQHFGDGTRLSIL.

The V call is TRBV6-1, the J call TRBJ2-2; TRBD1 or TRBD2 may be the D gene (5 bases each). The V and J ends lost 2 bases and 7 bases respectively, with 17 bases between them. Germline V CDR1 and CDR2: MNHNS, SASEGT. The CDR3 extends over 16 amino acids. The CDR3 sequence: CASSELRVGVYGELFF. The CDR3 DNA sequence: TGTGCCAGCAGTGAATTGAGGGTAGGGGTTTACGGGGAGCTGTTTTTT.

The V and J genes are TRBV7-8 and TRBJ2-2; perhaps TRBD1 as D (5 bases). In germline, CDR1 is SGHVS, CDR2 FQNEAQ. The CDR3 extends over 14 amino acids. The V end lost 1 base, the J end lost 6 bases, and 9 bases lay between the germline ends. CDR3 DNA: TGTGCCAGCAGCTTAGGGGCAGGGTCCGGGGAGCTGTTTTTT. Translated, it gives CASSLGAGSGELFF.

The rearrangement joins TRBV18 to TRBJ1-1; TRBD1 is a possible D gene (6 bases). Trimming left V 6 bases short and J 2 bases short, with 28 bases between. The length of the CDR3 is 19 residues. The germline V gene has CDR1 KGHSH and CDR2 LQKENI. The CDR3 nucleotides are TGTGCCAGCTCTTTTCGACGGCCCAATCAACAGGGCCCTAACACTGAAGCTTTCTTT. It yields the protein CASSFRRPNQQGPNTEAFF. The variable domain in full, with the rest retrieved from reference TRBV18 and TRBJ1-1, is NAGVMQNPRHLVRRRGQEARLRCSPMKGHSHVYWYRQLPEEGLKFMVYLQKENIIDESGMPKERFSAEFPKEGPSILRIQQVVRGDSAAYFCASSFRRPNQQGPNTEAFFGQGTRLTVV.

In its sample, this clone was seen a few times. The gene calls are TRBV4-2 and TRBJ1-2, with D possibly TRBD1 on 6 matching bases. The CDR3 sequence is 16 residues long. Germline V CDR1 and CDR2: LGHNA, YNFKEQ. Trimming took off 0 bases at V and 0 bases at J, with 11 bases between the two ends. For the CDR3, the DNA is TGTGCCAGCAGCCAAGACCTGGGGGGCCCTAACTATGGCTACACCTTC. This encodes CASSQDLGGPNYGYTF.

The sample holds one count of this clone. The junction departs from germline at one end; a sequencing error may be responsible. The DNA for the CDR3 is TGCGCCCGCAGTCGGGGGGGGCGAAGAACTGAAGCTTTCTTT. Amino acids: CARSRGGRRTEAFF. The V call is TRBV4-3, the J call TRBJ1-1, with D possibly matching TRBD1 (6 bases). Germline V gene data show CDR1 as LGHNA and CDR2 as YSLEER. This CDR3 contains 14 residues.

V usage is TRBV3-1 (or the pseudogene TRBV3-2) and J usage is TRBJ1-6, with 11 bases identical to TRBD1. The germline CDR1 and CDR2 sequences are LGHDT and YNNKEL (reference sequence). There are 18 residues in the CDR3. V shed 0 bases and J 10 bases; nucleotides not matched to a gene: 11. The CDR3 sequence is CASSQESFTGQGDSPLHF. CDR3 DNA sequence: TGTGCCAGCAGCCAAGAATCGTTTACGGGACAGGGGGACTCACCCCTCCACTTT.

This clone was found a few times. This chain links TRBV6-5 with TRBJ1-2; D is possibly TRBD1 (5 bases). Looked up from germline, CDR1 is MNHEY and CDR2 is SVGAGI. Trimming left V 5 bases short and J 4 bases short, with 17 bases between. The CDR3 contains 15 residues. In nucleotides, the CDR3 is TGTGCCAGCAGTCCTCTGACAGAGGGGTTCTATGGCTACACCTTC. This codes for CASSPLTEGFYGYTF.

The chain has TRBV7-9 and TRBJ1-2; D gene unclear. Trimming took off 3 bases at V and 9 bases at J, with 11 bases between the two ends. Looked up from germline, CDR1 is SEHNR and CDR2 is FQNEAQ (reference sequence). This CDR3 comprises 12 residues. The CDR3 protein is CASSFGLESYTF. The DNA for the CDR3 is TGTGCCAGCAGCTTCGGACTGGAAAGCTACACCTTC.

The rearrangement links TRBV7-2 to TRBJ1-2; the D gene is possibly TRBD1 (5 bases). There are 15 residues in the CDR3. CDR1 and CDR2 from the germline V gene are SGHTA and FQGNSA. V lost 4 bases, J lost 6 bases, and 18 bases lay in between. The CDR3 region has the DNA TGTGCCAGCAGCTCGCCGGGGCCACGGCGGAATGGCTACACCTTC. This sequence encodes CASSSPGPRRNGYTF. Drawing the rest from reference TRBV7-2 and TRBJ1-2, the complete variable domain is GAGVSQSPSNKVTEKGKDVELRCDPISGHTALYWYRQSLGQGLEFLIYFQGNSAPDKSGLPSDRFSAERTGGSVSTLTIQRTQQEDSAVYLCASSSPGPRRNGYTFGSGTRLTVV.

CDR3 coding DNA: TGTGCCAGCAGCGTAACGGCGCAGGGGGGATACGAGCAGTACTTC. This sequence encodes CASSVTAQGGYEQYF. V is TRBV9 and J is TRBJ2-7; the D gene is possibly TRBD1 (7 bases). The CDR3 consists of 15 residues. Looked up from germline, CDR1 is SGDLS and CDR2 is YYNGEE. V was shortened by 1 base and J by 4 bases, with 15 bases between the two germline ends.

V and J are TRBV4-3 and TRBJ1-4, with D perhaps matching TRBD1 (5 bases). This CDR3 contains 15 residues. Germline CDR1 LGHNA, CDR2 YSLEER. Deletions cut 0 bases from V and 4 bases from J, with 9 bases between. Here the CDR3 DNA reads TGCGCCAGCAGCCAAGAGGGCAGGGTTAATGAAAAACTGTTTTTT. Translating gives CASSQEGRVNEKLFF.

The chain employs TRBV4-1 and TRBJ1-1; perhaps TRBD1 as D (6 bases). The CDR3 is made up of 18 amino acids. The germline V and J ends were trimmed by 0 bases and 5 bases, with 22 bases remaining between them. CDR1 MGHRA and CDR2 YSYEKL come from the germline V gene. The CDR3 is CASSQDFRRPTGGTEAFF. In nucleotides, the CDR3 is TGCGCCAGCAGCCAAGATTTTAGAAGGCCGACAGGAGGGACTGAAGCTTTCTTT.

The rearrangement joins TRBV4-1 to TRBJ1-2; tentative D call: TRBD1 (5 bases). V lost 1 base and J 5 bases, leaving 17 bases between the germline ends. Germline V CDR1 and CDR2: MGHRA, YSYEKL. This CDR3 is built from 16 residues. The CDR3 bases are TGCGCCAGCAGCCAAGCTTCGGGGCAGGGTCAATATGGCTACACCTTC. Protein sequence: CASSQASGQGQYGYTF.

This clone was detected only once. The chain joins TRBV5-1 to TRBJ1-1; 7 nucleotides line up with TRBD1. Germline lookup yields CDR1 SGHRS and CDR2 YFSETQ. With V trimmed by 5 bases and J by 3 bases, 10 bases remained unmatched. This CDR3 comprises 15 residues. CDR3 sequence: CASRADREGDTEAFF. The CDR3 nucleotides are TGCGCCAGCAGAGCAGACAGGGAGGGAGACACTGAAGCTTTCTTT.

This clone showed up just a few times. The V gene is TRBV6-5, the J gene TRBJ1-1, with D perhaps TRBD1 (5 bases). This CDR3 has 14 amino acids. V lost 6 bases and J lost 0, with 11 bases in between. CDR1 MNHEY and CDR2 SVGAGI come from the germline V gene. The chain's CDR3 is CASSLQVVNTEAFF. For the CDR3, the DNA is TGTGCCAGCAGCCTACAGGTCGTGAACACTGAAGCTTTCTTT.

This rearrangement joins TRBV7-3 to TRBJ2-2, with 10 bases identical to TRBD2. The ends lost 2 bases at V and 5 bases at J; junction bases unmatched: 11. Germline CDR1 is SGHTA and CDR2 is FQGTGA. This CDR3 is 18 amino acids long. The CDR3 region has the DNA TGTGCCAGCAGCTTAGAGAGCCCTAGCGGGAGTTGGACCGGGGAGCTGTTTTTT. This sequence encodes CASSLESPSGSWTGELFF.